Shown below are 25 T cell receptor beta chains from a single sample sequenced in a study of CD4+ T cells in melanoma (dated by TCRdb to the early 2020s). The library was generated by the immunoSEQ multiplex PCR assay. Entries here come from immuneACCESS through TCRdb and include only in-frame sequences with V and J called. Some clones fail to appear in such tables; in the studies checked, an unresolved V gene covers under half of the shortfall, and the cause of the remainder is unknown. The sample data list 110,000 to 150,000 clones, and over 90% of these were observed just once. Together, the top ten hold 1.5% of the sample. The source of these receptors is a human donor with melanoma.

The genes are TRBV30 and TRBJ1-4; possibly TRBD1 for D (5 bases). Trimming took 0 bases from V and 8 from J, leaving 16 bases between them. The V gene's germline CDR1 is GTSNPN and CDR2 SVGIG (reference sequence). This CDR3 is 15 amino acids long. CDR3 DNA sequence: TGTGCCTGGAGTGTATCGTGGGCCGGGGGAGAAAAACTGTTTTTT. It encodes CAWSVSWAGGEKLFF.

The chain recombines TRBV2 with TRBJ2-1; maybe TRBD2 (5 bases). Per the germline V gene, CDR1 is SNHLY and CDR2 is FYNNEI. V was shortened by 3 bases and J by 9 bases, with 12 bases between the two germline ends. The CDR3 is 13 amino acids. For the CDR3, the DNA is TGTGCCAGCAGTGAGGTCCCTCGGGGTGAGCAGTTCTTC. Translation: CASSEVPRGEQFF.

The sample holds one count of this clone. J is TRBJ2-3 and V is TRBV2; 9 positions agree with TRBD2. This CDR3 has 15 amino acids. Looked up from germline, CDR1 is SNHLY and CDR2 is FYNNEI. J was trimmed by 4 bases and V by 6 bases; bases with no gene match: 8. The CDR3 bases are TGTGCCAGCAGGAGGAGCGGGGGGTCCCCAGATACGCAGTATTTT. The encoded protein is CASRRSGGSPDTQYF.

This clone was observed a single time. The chain uses TRBV7-2 and TRBJ2-1; D might be TRBD2 (5 bases). Trimming cost V 2 bases and J 6 bases, with 17 bases left between them. Germline V CDR1 and CDR2: SGHTA, FQGNSA. This CDR3 contains 16 residues. The CDR3 coding sequence is TGTGCCAGCAGCTTAAACGCGGCGGGCAACGGCAATGAGCAGTTCTTC. Protein: CASSLNAAGNGNEQFF.

The chain employs TRBV5-1 and TRBJ1-2; D may be TRBD1 (6 bases). Germline V lookup: CDR1 SGHRS, CDR2 YFSETQ. V dropped 5 bases and J dropped 8 bases, with 16 bases sitting between them. This CDR3 has 13 residues. The CDR3 region is CASRDQGKDGYTF. As DNA, the CDR3 is TGCGCCAGCAGGGATCAGGGGAAGGACGGCTACACCTTC. Full variable domain (missing parts from reference TRBV5-1 and TRBJ1-2): KAGVTQTPRYLIKTRGQQVTLSCSPISGHRSVSWYQQTPGQGLQFLFEYFSETQRNKGNFPGRFSGRQFSNSRSEMNVSTLELGDSALYLCASRDQGKDGYTFGSGTRLTVV.

This clone was observed once. This chain joins TRBV6-5 and TRBJ2-1; 7 bases match TRBD2. CDR3 size: 12 residues. The germline gives CDR1 MNHEY, CDR2 SVGAGI. The V gene end was trimmed by 7 bases and the J gene end by 10 bases; junction bases not matched to a gene: 7. The CDR3 DNA follows: TGTGCCAGCACCCCCCTCGGGGGGGAGCAGTTCTTC. Its translation: CASTPLGGEQFF.

The chain combines TRBV12-5 with TRBJ2-6; the D is unclear. V gave up 9 bases and J gave up 0 bases, with 6 bases separating them. Germline CDR1 reads LGHNT; CDR2 reads FRNRAP. This CDR3 comprises 13 residues. The CDR3 DNA sequence: TGTGCTAGCTCGAGCTCTGGGGCCAACGTCCTGACTTTC. This codes for CASSSSGANVLTF.

Here the CDR3 reads CASSSQGPQETQYF. The DNA of the CDR3 is TGCGCCAGCAGCTCGCAGGGTCCACAAGAGACCCAGTACTTC. The chain has TRBV5-1 and TRBJ2-5; TRBD1 is a possible D gene (5 bases). Germline assignment: CDR1 SGHRS and CDR2 YFSETQ. The CDR3 spans 14 residues. V shed 3 bases and J shed 2 bases, with 11 bases lying between them.

This rearrangement joins TRBV10-3 to TRBJ1-2, with 7 bases matching TRBD1. Germline assignment: CDR1 ENHRY and CDR2 SYGVKD. The CDR3 loop spans 15 amino acids. The J segment lost 0 bases and the V segment lost 3 bases, leaving 4 bases of the junction unmatched. This chain's CDR3 is CAISDPGTANYGYTF. CDR3 DNA sequence: TGTGCCATCAGTGACCCCGGGACAGCTAACTATGGCTACACCTTC.

The chain combines TRBV9 with TRBJ2-2, with TRBD1 identical over 8 bases. This CDR3 contains 15 residues. With 3 bases clipped from V and 3 bases from J, the junction kept 4 bases outside the gene matches. CDR1 and CDR2 from the germline V gene are SGDLS and YYNGEE. This chain's CDR3 is CASSASGGDTGELFF. DNA of the CDR3: TGTGCCAGCAGCGCGTCAGGGGGCGACACCGGGGAGCTGTTTTTT.

The chain uses TRBV30 and TRBJ2-2; 10 nucleotides agree with TRBD2. V was pared by 0 bases and J by 7 bases, with 5 bases of the junction left unmatched. The CDR3 is 15 amino acids. Germline assignment: CDR1 GTSNPN and CDR2 SVGIG (reference sequence). DNA for the CDR3: TGTGCCTGGAGTGTGAGGCCTAGCGGGGGCGGGGAGCTGTTTTTT. Encoded protein: CAWSVRPSGGGELFF. The full variable domain, with the rest looked up from reference TRBV30 and TRBJ2-2, is SQTIHQWPATLVQPVGSPLSLECTVEGTSNPNLYWYRQAAGRGLQLLFYSVGIGQISSEVPQNLSASRPQDRQFILSSKKLLLSDSGFYLCAWSVRPSGGGELFFGEGSRLTVL.

The chain employs TRBV9 and TRBJ2-5, with 7 bases matching TRBD1. This CDR3 spans 14 amino acids. Germline V gives CDR1 SGDLS, CDR2 YYNGEE. The ends lost 4 bases at V and 2 bases at J; junction bases unmatched: 5. CDR3 sequence (DNA): TGTGCCAGCAGCCCGGGGACAGCACAAGAGACCCAGTACTTC. It translates to CASSPGTAQETQYF. The whole variable domain, remainder taken from reference TRBV9 and TRBJ2-5, is DSGVTQTPKHLITATGQRVTLRCSPRSGDLSVYWYQQSLDQGLQFLIQYYNGEERAKGNILERFSAQQFPDLHSELNLSSLELGDSALYFCASSPGTAQETQYFGPGTRLLVL.

The rearrangement uses TRBV25-1 and TRBJ2-5; no clear D gene. The CDR3 length is 14 residues. CDR1 and CDR2 (germline): MGHDK, SYGVNS. V was clipped by 4 bases and J by 2 bases, with 11 bases between them. CDR3 loop: CASSAGGRQETQYF. CDR3 in DNA: TGTGCCAGCAGTGCAGGCGGCCGGCAAGAGACCCAGTACTTC.

CDR3 nucleotides: TGTGCCAGCTCACCCCTGGGACAGGGGGCGTCAAATGAGCAGTTCTTC. As protein: CASSPLGQGASNEQFF. This rearrangement joins TRBV18 to TRBJ2-1, with TRBD1 matching 12 bases. With V trimmed by 3 bases and J by 7 bases, 7 bases remained unmatched. This CDR3 is built from 16 residues. Germline lookup yields CDR1 KGHSH and CDR2 LQKENI.

The chain combines TRBV5-1 with TRBJ2-2; D is ambiguous. V lost 5 bases, J lost 7 bases, and 12 bases lay in between. This CDR3 region has 13 residues. In germline, CDR1 is SGHRS, CDR2 YFSETQ. CDR3 bases: TGCGCCAGCAGTCGCACTCTCAACGGGGAGCTGTTTTTT. Protein: CASSRTLNGELFF.

The rearrangement links TRBV7-5 to TRBJ1-1. TRBV7-5 has pseudogene status. The CDR3 runs to 13 residues. CDR3 in amino acids: CASSNEVGTEAFF. The CDR3 DNA is TGTGCCAGCAGTAACGAGGTTGGAACTGAAGCTTTCTTT.

The rearrangement joins TRBV9 to TRBJ2-5, with a possible D match to TRBD2 (5 bases). The CDR3 spans 13 residues. The germline CDR1 and CDR2 sequences are SGDLS and YYNGEE. V lost 3 bases, J lost 5 bases, and 11 bases lay in between. CDR3 in DNA: TGTGCCAGCAGCGCTAGGACTTCGGAGACCCAGTACTTC. Amino acids: CASSARTSETQYF.

V usage is TRBV5-1 and J usage is TRBJ2-7, with D maybe TRBD1 (6 bases). CDR3 length: 13 residues. V lost 4 bases and J lost 4, with 12 bases in between. The germline V gene encodes CDR1 SGHRS and CDR2 YFSETQ. As DNA, the CDR3 is TGCGCCAGCAGCCAGGACAGTAGGTACGAGCAGTACTTC. Translated, it gives CASSQDSRYEQYF.

This chain joins TRBV5-1 and TRBJ1-1; 9 nucleotides match TRBD1. The CDR3 sequence is 15 residues long. Germline V gene sequence: CDR1 SGHRS, CDR2 YFSETQ. The ends lost 4 bases at V and 4 bases at J; junction bases unmatched: 8. The CDR3 coding sequence is TGCGCCAGCAGCCCTGGACAGGGGATTGTCACTGAAGCTTTCTTT. Translation: CASSPGQGIVTEAFF.

The sample holds a few counts of this clone. The chain has TRBV6-1 and TRBJ1-2, with 10 positions matching TRBD1. V lost 4 bases and J lost 7; bases outside the gene matches: 9. There are 15 residues in the CDR3. Germline CDR1 is MNHNS and CDR2 is SASEGT. The CDR3 loop reads CASSATGTGDGGYTF. CDR3 in DNA: TGTGCCAGCAGTGCCACCGGGACAGGGGACGGTGGCTACACCTTC.

The rearrangement joins TRBV29-1 to TRBJ1-2; perhaps TRBD1 as D (6 bases). The CDR3 consists of 12 residues. The V gene's germline CDR1 is SQVTM and CDR2 ANQGSEA. Trimming cost V 5 bases and J 4 bases, with 11 bases left between them. The CDR3 protein is CSVNRDRYGYTF. The CDR3 DNA follows: TGCAGCGTTAACAGGGACCGCTATGGCTACACCTTC. Combining the CDR3 with reference TRBV29-1 and TRBJ1-2 gives the whole variable domain SAVISQKPSRDICQRGTSLTIQCQVDSQVTMMFWYRQQPGQSLTLIATANQGSEATYESGFVIDKFPISRPNLTFSTLTVSNMSPEDSSIYLCSVNRDRYGYTFGSGTRLTVV.

J is TRBJ1-2 and V is TRBV29-1; no clear D gene. Germline V lookup: CDR1 SQVTM, CDR2 ANQGSEA. The CDR3 extends over 15 amino acids. Between the trimmed V and J ends, which lost 6 bases and 4 bases, there was a span of 21 bases. Here the CDR3 reads CSVSQLDGWGYGYTF. CDR3 sequence (DNA): TGCAGCGTATCCCAATTAGACGGCTGGGGCTATGGCTACACCTTC.

The chain has TRBV18 and TRBJ2-3; D is uncertain. The CDR3 is made up of 14 amino acids. Germline values: CDR1 KGHSH, CDR2 LQKENI. V gave up 3 bases and J gave up 6 bases, with 13 bases separating them. The CDR3 loop is CASSPGIGSDTQYF. Written as DNA, the CDR3 is TGTGCCAGCTCACCGGGGATCGGGTCGGATACGCAGTATTTT.

This clone appeared a few times. The CDR3 bases are TGTGCCAGCAGCTTAAACAGTCAGAACACTGAAGCTTTCTTT. It specifies CASSLNSQNTEAFF. V usage is TRBV7-9 and J usage is TRBJ1-1; D gene ambiguous. The CDR3 is made up of 14 amino acids. V was clipped by 2 bases and J by 1 base, with 8 bases between them. Germline CDR1 reads SEHNR; CDR2 reads FQNEAQ (reference sequence).

The chain recombines TRBV7-3 with TRBJ1-3, with D unresolved. The length of the CDR3 is 16 residues. Deletions cut 0 bases from V and 2 bases from J, with 11 bases between. CDR1 and CDR2 from the germline V gene are SGHTA and FQGTGA. CDR3 region: CASSLTGPLTGNTIYF. DNA for the CDR3: TGTGCCAGCAGCTTAACAGGGCCCTTGACTGGAAACACCATATATTTT. The complete variable domain, with remaining parts taken from reference TRBV7-3 and TRBJ1-3, reads GAGVSQTPSNKVTEKGKYVELRCDPISGHTALYWYRQSLGQGPEFLIYFQGTGAADDSGLPNDRFFAVRPEGSVSTLKIQRTERGDSAVYLCASSLTGPLTGNTIYFGEGSWLTVV.